What follows are 25 T cell receptor beta chains derived from one specimen sequenced in a study of cytomegalovirus exposure and HLA in healthy donors (TCRdb year 2017). Library generation was performed with the immunoSEQ multiplex PCR assay. A mixture of 60 forward primers for TCR Vbeta segments and 13 reverse primers for TCR Jbeta segments was used in the multiplex PCR. Held by TCRdb, this immuneACCESS table contains in-frame sequences only and omits some clones. Under half of the omission traces to an unresolved V gene where checked; the cause of the rest is unknown. Present in this sample are 150,000 to 200,000 clones, 70% to 90% of which were seen just once. The ten largest clones take up more than 2% of the sample. Input material: PBMCs. All receptors derive from a young man in good health and CMV-seropositive.

This clone was counted a single time. The chain has TRBV6-1 and TRBJ2-2; a weak D match, TRBD2 (5 bases). This CDR3 has 12 residues. Trimming took 9 bases from V and 6 from J, leaving 11 bases between them. Germline CDR1 is MNHNS and CDR2 is SASEGT. The CDR3 protein is CASQLGPGELFF. The CDR3 nucleotides read TGTGCCAGTCAACTAGGCCCCGGGGAGCTGTTTTTT.

J is TRBJ2-7 and V is TRBV6-6; 9 positions agree with TRBD1. J was trimmed by 5 bases and V by 4 bases; bases with no gene match: 6. The CDR3 covers 14 residues. The germline gives CDR1 MNHNY, CDR2 SVGAGI (reference sequence). The CDR3 DNA reads TGTGCCAGCAGTTCCGGGACAGGGTACCACGAGCAGTACTTC. This sequence encodes CASSSGTGYHEQYF.

V is TRBV19 and J is TRBJ1-1; no reliable D call. This CDR3 is 15 amino acids long. Trimming stripped 7 bases from V and 1 base from J, with 16 bases between. CDR1 is LNHDA and CDR2 is SQIVND in the germline V gene (reference sequence). The CDR3 protein is CASIPAKSRNTEAFF. CDR3 nucleotide sequence: TGTGCCAGTATCCCAGCAAAATCTAGGAACACTGAAGCTTTCTTT.

This chain joins TRBV7-8 and TRBJ1-6; 9 bases map to TRBD1. The germline V gene encodes CDR1 SGHVS and CDR2 FQNEAQ. V was pared by 5 bases and J by 17 bases, with 7 bases of the junction left unmatched. This CDR3 is built from 12 residues. CDR3 nucleotides: TGTGCCAGCAGCCCGGGGACAGGGTTTGTCCACTTT. It specifies CASSPGTGFVHF.

V gene TRBV2 combines with J gene TRBJ2-1; 8 bases align to TRBD1. Losses at the gene ends were 8 bases for V and 9 bases for J; bases not matched to a gene: 3. The germline CDR1 and CDR2 sequences are SNHLY and FYNNEI. CDR3 length equals 11 residues. Here the CDR3 reads CASRDRTEQFF. In nucleotides, the CDR3 is TGTGCCAGCCGGGACAGGACTGAGCAGTTCTTC.

The chain uses TRBV5-1 and TRBJ1-4; 9 bases align to TRBD1. CDR3 length: 15 amino acids. V was pared by 4 bases and J by 8 bases, with 9 bases of the junction left unmatched. From germline, CDR1 is SGHRS and CDR2 YFSETQ. In DNA, the CDR3 is TGCGCCAGCAGCGTGGAACAGGGGGCGTGGGAAAAACTGTTTTTT. This codes for CASSVEQGAWEKLFF.

This rearrangement joins TRBV11-2 to TRBJ1-6; D is possibly TRBD1 (5 bases). CDR1 and CDR2 (germline): SGHAT, FQNNGV. Trimming left V 5 bases short and J 7 bases short, with 12 bases between. CDR3 length: 14 amino acids. This chain's CDR3 is CASSPGRGNSPLHF. CDR3 coding DNA: TGTGCCAGCAGCCCGGGTCGGGGGAATTCACCCCTCCACTTT.

This clone came up once. The chain couples TRBV9 to TRBJ2-2; no firm D call. The CDR3 is 15 amino acids. V lost 1 base to trimming and J lost 6 bases, with 13 bases between them. CDR1 is SGDLS, CDR2 YYNGEE, per germline. CDR3 loop: CASSVSPEVPGELFF. The CDR3 DNA sequence: TGTGCCAGCAGCGTATCCCCCGAGGTCCCCGGGGAGCTGTTTTTT. The full variable domain, with the rest looked up from reference TRBV9 and TRBJ2-2, is DSGVTQTPKHLITATGQRVTLRCSPRSGDLSVYWYQQSLDQGLQFLIQYYNGEERAKGNILERFSAQQFPDLHSELNLSSLELGDSALYFCASSVSPEVPGELFFGEGSRLTVL.

This clone was recorded a few times. The J gene is TRBJ2-7, the V gene TRBV13; 9 bases fit TRBD1. The CDR3 is 13 amino acids. From germline, CDR1 is PRHDT and CDR2 FYEKMQ (reference sequence). J gave up 4 bases and V 5 bases, and 3 bases lay outside the gene matches. The CDR3 spells CASSRDRDYEQYF. CDR3 DNA: TGTGCCAGCAGCCGGGACAGGGATTACGAGCAGTACTTC.

The rearrangement links TRBV30 to TRBJ2-3, with TRBD1 identical over 10 bases. The junction had 4 bases not matched to a gene; V was cut back by 5 bases and J by 2 bases. Germline CDR1 and CDR2: GTSNPN and SVGIG (reference sequence). The CDR3 spans 14 residues. CDR3 residues: CAWGGQGNTDTQYF. Here the CDR3 DNA reads TGTGCCTGGGGGGGACAGGGGAACACAGATACGCAGTATTTT.

The J gene is TRBJ1-2, the V gene TRBV5-1; the D gene is possibly TRBD1 (5 bases). From germline, CDR1 is SGHRS and CDR2 YFSETQ. Trimming took 5 bases from V and 4 from J, leaving 18 bases between them. This CDR3 has 15 residues. CDR3 nucleotide sequence: TGCGCCAGCAGTCGAGGACACGGGAGTAGCTATGGCTACACCTTC. Protein: CASSRGHGSSYGYTF.

This CDR3 reads CASSHRTSGDYEQYF. CDR3 bases: TGCGCCAGCAGCCACAGGACTAGCGGGGATTACGAGCAGTACTTC. The rearrangement links TRBV4-1 to TRBJ2-7, with TRBD2 matching 12 bases. In germline, CDR1 is MGHRA, CDR2 YSYEKL. The V gene end was trimmed by 3 bases and the J gene end by 4 bases; junction bases not matched to a gene: 4. The CDR3 is made up of 15 amino acids.

The V and J genes are TRBV6-5 and TRBJ2-1, with a possible D match to TRBD2 (6 bases). The CDR3 runs to 14 residues. Germline CDR1 is MNHEY and CDR2 is SVGAGI. V gave up 5 bases and J gave up 8 bases, with 16 bases separating them. The CDR3 here is CASSEGLASDEQFF. CDR3 coding DNA: TGTGCCAGCAGTGAGGGCCTAGCGTCGGATGAGCAGTTCTTC.

V and J are TRBV7-6 and TRBJ1-2, with 9 bases identical to TRBD1. CDR1 is SGHVS, CDR2 FNYEAQ, per germline. The CDR3 totals 15 residues. Unmatched junction bases numbered 12, after V lost 5 bases and J lost 8 bases. The CDR3 DNA reads TGTGCCAGCAGCCCCAGTGGGGACAGGGCTGAGGGCTACACCTTC. Protein: CASSPSGDRAEGYTF.

The rearrangement uses TRBV5-5 and TRBJ1-2; D might be TRBD1 (6 bases). The CDR3 covers 15 residues. Germline V gene sequence: CDR1 SGHKS, CDR2 YYEKEE (reference sequence). Trimming took off 3 bases at V and 2 bases at J, with 14 bases between the two ends. The CDR3 coding sequence is TGTGCCAGCAGCTCGAGGCGGGGGGCGAACTATGGCTACACCTTC. This translates into CASSSRRGANYGYTF.

The chain recombines TRBV2 with TRBJ1-1, with TRBD1 identical over 10 bases. This CDR3 has 16 residues. The ends lost 7 bases at V and 4 bases at J; junction bases unmatched: 12. Germline assignment: CDR1 SNHLY and CDR2 FYNNEI. The CDR3 coding sequence is TGTGCCAGCACCACATTCCCCGGACAGGGGGGCACTGAAGCTTTCTTT. The encoded protein is CASTTFPGQGGTEAFF.

The gene calls are TRBV6-6 and TRBJ2-7; tentatively, D is TRBD1 (5 bases). CDR3 length: 14 amino acids. Trimming removed 7 bases from V and 6 bases from J, with 19 bases in between. Per the germline V gene, CDR1 is MNHNY and CDR2 is SVGAGI (reference sequence). The CDR3 region has the DNA TGTGCCAGCAATGACAGAATTGATGGGGCCGAGCAGTACTTC. As protein: CASNDRIDGAEQYF.

The rearrangement uses TRBV7-3 and TRBJ2-2, with a tentative D call TRBD1 (5 bases). Per the germline V gene, CDR1 is SGHTA and CDR2 is FQGTGA. The CDR3 totals 16 residues. Trimming cost V 3 bases and J 2 bases, with 13 bases left between them. CDR3 protein: CASSFRQGLNTGELFF. In DNA, the CDR3 is TGTGCCAGCAGCTTCCGGCAGGGCCTCAACACCGGGGAGCTGTTTTTT.

The V and J genes are TRBV7-9 and TRBJ1-6; no clear D gene. The CDR3 is made up of 13 amino acids. CDR1 is SEHNR, CDR2 FQNEAQ, per germline (reference sequence). Deletions cut 4 bases from V and 6 bases from J, with 7 bases between. The CDR3 DNA sequence: TGTGCCAGCAGCTCAGATTTTAATTCACCCCTCCACTTT. Translation: CASSSDFNSPLHF.

J is TRBJ2-2 and V is TRBV9, with D possibly TRBD2 on 7 matching bases. Trimming removed 0 bases at V and 4 bases at J, with 10 bases between. The CDR3 has 15 residues. Germline CDR1 and CDR2: SGDLS and YYNGEE. CDR3: CASSVGRGGTGELFF. CDR3 nucleotides: TGTGCCAGCAGCGTAGGAAGGGGGGGCACCGGGGAGCTGTTTTTT.

This chain uses TRBV7-3 with TRBJ2-3; TRBD1 is a possible D gene (5 bases). The V gene lost 2 bases and the J gene lost 2 bases, with 17 bases spanning the gap. The CDR3 is 17 amino acids. In germline, CDR1 is SGHTA, CDR2 FQGTGA. The DNA for the CDR3 is TGTGCCAGCAGCTTAGGGGCAACACTACTCTACACAGATACGCAGTATTTT. Encoded protein: CASSLGATLLYTDTQYF.

The chain carries TRBV12-5 and TRBJ1-1; TRBD1 aligns across 12 bases. The CDR3 spans 14 residues. Germline CDR1 and CDR2: LGHNT and FRNRAP. The V segment lost 4 bases and the J segment 6 bases; nucleotides outside the gene matches: 3. The CDR3 spells CASGSGQGAAEAFF. The CDR3 DNA sequence: TGTGCTAGTGGTTCGGGACAGGGGGCCGCTGAAGCTTTCTTT.

This chain connects TRBV10-3 to TRBJ1-2, with D possibly TRBD1 on 5 matching bases. Germline assignment: CDR1 ENHRY and CDR2 SYGVKD. The CDR3 is 15 residues long. V was clipped by 3 bases and J by 0 bases, with 11 bases between them. CDR3 bases: TGTGCCATCAGTGAAACGATAGGGGCTAACTATGGCTACACCTTC. Its translation is CAISETIGANYGYTF.

The DNA of the CDR3 is TGCGCCAGCAGCTTGGGTTTGGGGCAGGGCAACTATGGCTACACCTTC. Its protein is CASSLGLGQGNYGYTF. The V call is TRBV5-1, the J call TRBJ1-2; maybe TRBD1 (5 bases). This CDR3 spans 16 amino acids. The V end lost 0 bases, the J end lost 2 bases, and 14 bases lay between the germline ends. Germline V gene sequence: CDR1 SGHRS, CDR2 YFSETQ.

This clone was detected only a few times. The chain uses TRBV2 and TRBJ2-1; 14 bases line up with TRBD2. CDR1 is SNHLY and CDR2 is FYNNEI in the germline V gene. The CDR3 runs 15 residues. After removal of 7 bases from V and 7 bases from J, the junction contained 6 bases not matched to a gene. The CDR3 loop reads CASTQTSGGGNEQFF. Here the CDR3 DNA reads TGTGCCAGCACCCAGACTAGCGGGGGGGGTAATGAGCAGTTCTTC.